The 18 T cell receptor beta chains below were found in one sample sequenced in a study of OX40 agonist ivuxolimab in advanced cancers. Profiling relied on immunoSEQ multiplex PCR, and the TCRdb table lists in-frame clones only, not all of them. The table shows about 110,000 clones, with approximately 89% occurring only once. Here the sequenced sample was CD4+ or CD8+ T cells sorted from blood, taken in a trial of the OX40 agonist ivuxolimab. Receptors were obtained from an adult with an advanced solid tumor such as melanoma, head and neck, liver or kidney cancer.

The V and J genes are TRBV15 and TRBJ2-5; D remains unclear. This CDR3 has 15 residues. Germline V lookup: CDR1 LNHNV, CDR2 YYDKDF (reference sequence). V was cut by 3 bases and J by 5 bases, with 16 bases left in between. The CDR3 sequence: CATSSLKSRDETQYF. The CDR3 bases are TGTGCCACCAGCAGCCTGAAATCCCGAGACGAGACCCAGTACTTC.

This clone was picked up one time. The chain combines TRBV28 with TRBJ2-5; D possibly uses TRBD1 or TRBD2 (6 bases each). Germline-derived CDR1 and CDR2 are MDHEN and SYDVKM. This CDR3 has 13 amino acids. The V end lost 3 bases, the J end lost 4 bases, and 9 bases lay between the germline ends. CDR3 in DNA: TGTGCCAGCAGTTTCGGGGGCGGAGAGACCCAGTACTTC. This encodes CASSFGGGETQYF.

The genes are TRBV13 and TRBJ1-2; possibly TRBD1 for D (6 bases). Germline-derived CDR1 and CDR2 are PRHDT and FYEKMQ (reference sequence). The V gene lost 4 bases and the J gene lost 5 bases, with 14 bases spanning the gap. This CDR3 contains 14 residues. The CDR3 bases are TGTGCCAGCAGCTCTACCTGGACAGAATATGGCTACACCTTC. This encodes CASSSTWTEYGYTF.

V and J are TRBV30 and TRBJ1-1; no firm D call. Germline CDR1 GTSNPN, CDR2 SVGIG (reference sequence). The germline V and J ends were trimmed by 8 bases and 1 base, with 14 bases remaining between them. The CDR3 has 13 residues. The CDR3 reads CASSAPANTEAFF. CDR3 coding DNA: TGTGCCAGTAGCGCGCCGGCGAACACTGAAGCTTTCTTT.

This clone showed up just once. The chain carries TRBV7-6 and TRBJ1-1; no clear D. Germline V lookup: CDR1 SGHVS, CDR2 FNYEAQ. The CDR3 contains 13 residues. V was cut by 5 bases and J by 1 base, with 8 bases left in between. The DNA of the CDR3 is TGTGCCAGCAGCGTTTCAGCGAACACTGAAGCTTTCTTT. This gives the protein CASSVSANTEAFF.

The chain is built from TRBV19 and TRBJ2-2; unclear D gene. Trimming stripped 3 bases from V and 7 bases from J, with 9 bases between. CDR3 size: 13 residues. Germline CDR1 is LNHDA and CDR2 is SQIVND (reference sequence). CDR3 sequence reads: CASSISAGGELFF. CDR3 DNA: TGTGCCAGTAGTATTTCGGCCGGCGGGGAGCTGTTTTTT.

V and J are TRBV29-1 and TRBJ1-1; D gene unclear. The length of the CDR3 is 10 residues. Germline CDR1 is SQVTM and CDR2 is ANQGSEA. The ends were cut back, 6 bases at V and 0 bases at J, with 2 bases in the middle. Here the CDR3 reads CSVMNTEAFF. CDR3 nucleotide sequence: TGCAGCGTCATGAACACTGAAGCTTTCTTT.

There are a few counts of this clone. DNA of the CDR3: TGTGCCAGTAGTATAGGAGTAGGGTCGGATCATCAGCCCCAGCATTTT. Translating it yields CASSIGVGSDHQPQHF. V is TRBV19 and J is TRBJ1-5; no firm D call. Trimming pared 1 base from V and 5 bases from J, leaving 15 bases between. CDR1 is LNHDA and CDR2 is SQIVND in the germline V gene (reference sequence). This CDR3 has 16 residues. The variable domain in full, completed from reference TRBV19 and TRBJ1-5, reads DGGITQSPKYLFRKEGQNVTLSCEQNLNHDAMYWYRQDPGQGLRLIYYSQIVNDFQKGDIAEGYSVSREKKESFPLTVTSAQKNPTAFYLCASSIGVGSDHQPQHFGDGTRLSIL.

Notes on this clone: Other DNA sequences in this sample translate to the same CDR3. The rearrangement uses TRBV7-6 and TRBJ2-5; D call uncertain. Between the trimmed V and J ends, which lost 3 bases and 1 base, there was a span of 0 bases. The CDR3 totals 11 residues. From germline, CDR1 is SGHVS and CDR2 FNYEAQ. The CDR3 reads CASSFQETQYF. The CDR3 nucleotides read TGTGCCAGCAGCTTCCAAGAGACCCAGTACTTC.

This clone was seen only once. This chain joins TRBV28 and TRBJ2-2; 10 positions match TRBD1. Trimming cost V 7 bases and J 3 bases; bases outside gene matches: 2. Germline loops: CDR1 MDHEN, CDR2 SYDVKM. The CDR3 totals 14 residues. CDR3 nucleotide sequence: TGTGCCAGCAAGACAGGGGGCTACACCGGGGAGCTGTTTTTT. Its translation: CASKTGGYTGELFF.

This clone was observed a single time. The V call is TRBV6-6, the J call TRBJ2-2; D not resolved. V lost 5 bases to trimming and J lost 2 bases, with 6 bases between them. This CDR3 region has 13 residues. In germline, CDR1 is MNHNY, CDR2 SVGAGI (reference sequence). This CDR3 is CASSRANTGELFF. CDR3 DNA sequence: TGTGCCAGCAGTCGGGCAAACACCGGGGAGCTGTTTTTT.

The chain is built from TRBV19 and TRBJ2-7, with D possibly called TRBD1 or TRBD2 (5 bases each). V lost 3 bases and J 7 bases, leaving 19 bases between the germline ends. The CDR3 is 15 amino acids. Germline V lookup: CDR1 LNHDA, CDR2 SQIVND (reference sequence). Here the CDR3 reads CASSIAGTGNTEQYF. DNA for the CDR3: TGTGCCAGTAGTATTGCCGGGACGGGGAATACGGAGCAGTACTTC.

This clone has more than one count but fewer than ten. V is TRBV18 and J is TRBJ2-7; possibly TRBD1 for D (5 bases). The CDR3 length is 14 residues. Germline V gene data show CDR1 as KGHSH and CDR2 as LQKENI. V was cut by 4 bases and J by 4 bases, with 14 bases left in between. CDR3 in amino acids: CASSLGANMYEQYF. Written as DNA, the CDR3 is TGTGCCAGCTCACTAGGGGCCAATATGTACGAGCAGTACTTC.

CDR3 nucleotides: TGTGCCAGCAGCTGGGATGGACAGGGCTACGAGCAGTACTTC. Translated: CASSWDGQGYEQYF. This chain uses TRBV7-2 with TRBJ2-7; 8 nucleotides agree with TRBD1. V shed 4 bases and J 3 bases; nucleotides not matched to a gene: 5. Per the germline V gene, CDR1 is SGHTA and CDR2 is FQGNSA. The CDR3 is made up of 14 amino acids.

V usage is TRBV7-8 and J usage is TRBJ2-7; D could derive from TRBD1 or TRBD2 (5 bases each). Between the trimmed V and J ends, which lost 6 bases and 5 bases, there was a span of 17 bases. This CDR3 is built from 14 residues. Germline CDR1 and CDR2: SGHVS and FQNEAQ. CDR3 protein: CASRIRGRDHEQYF. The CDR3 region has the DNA TGTGCCAGCAGAATTCGGGGCAGGGACCACGAGCAGTACTTC. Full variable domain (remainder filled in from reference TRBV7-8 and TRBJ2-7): GAGVSQSPRYKVAKRGQDVALRCDPISGHVSLFWYQQALGQGPEFLTYFQNEAQLDKSGLPSDRFFAERPEGSVSTLKIQRTQQEDSAVYLCASRIRGRDHEQYFGPGTRLTVT.

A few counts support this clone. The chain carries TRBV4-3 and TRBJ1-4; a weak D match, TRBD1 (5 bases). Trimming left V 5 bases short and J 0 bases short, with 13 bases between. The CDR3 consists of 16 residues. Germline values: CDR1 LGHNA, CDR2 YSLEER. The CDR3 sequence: CASSFQGGATNEKLFF. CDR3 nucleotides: TGCGCCAGCAGCTTTCAGGGTGGGGCAACTAATGAAAAACTGTTTTTT.

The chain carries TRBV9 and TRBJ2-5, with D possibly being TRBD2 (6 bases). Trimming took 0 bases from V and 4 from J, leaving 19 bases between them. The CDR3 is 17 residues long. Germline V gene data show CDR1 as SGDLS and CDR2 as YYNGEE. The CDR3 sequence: CASSVAGGLPRGETQYF. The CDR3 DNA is TGTGCCAGCAGCGTAGCTGGGGGACTCCCGAGAGGAGAGACCCAGTACTTC.

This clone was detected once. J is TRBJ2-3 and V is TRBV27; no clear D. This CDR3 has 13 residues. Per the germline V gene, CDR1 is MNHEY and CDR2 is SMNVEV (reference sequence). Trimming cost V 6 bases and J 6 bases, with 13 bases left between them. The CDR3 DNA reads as TGTGCCAGCAGGATAGTGGGGTCGGATACGCAGTATTTT. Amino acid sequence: CASRIVGSDTQYF.